Each of the 2 T cell receptor beta chains below was sequenced from the same sample in a study of type 1 regulatory T cells. MiXCR, applied by TCRdb to the reads, yields one record per CDR3 protein. The repertoire holds about 42,000 distinct CDR3 sequences, with 9% to 15% as singletons. No antigen has been assigned to these receptors. Sequenced sample: cultured non-Tr1 T cells, either the whole culture or a sorted T cell fraction (not recorded which). Receptors originate from a human donor in good health.

This clonotype occurred many times. The rearrangement uses TRBV20-1 and TRBJ2-1; weak D call: TRBD2 (7 bases). With 5 bases removed from V and 3 bases from J, the gap between germline ends came to 17 bases. CDR1 DFQATT and CDR2 SNEGSKA come from the germline V gene (reference sequence). This CDR3 spans 15 amino acids. The CDR3 DNA is TGCAGTGCTTCAGGGGCGAGCGGGAACTACAATGAGCAGTTCTTC. Translating gives CSASGASGNYNEQFF.

This clonotype was recorded at least ten times. The CDR3, as DNA: TGTGCCAGCTCACCAGGCTTATCCCTAAACACCGGGGAGCTGTTTTTT. As protein: CASSPGLSLNTGELFF. This rearrangement joins TRBV18 to TRBJ2-2; D not resolved. Trimming removed 2 bases at V and 2 bases at J, with 12 bases between. The CDR3 has 16 amino acids. Germline V CDR1 and CDR2: KGHSH, LQKENI.